Below, 11 T cell receptor beta chains from the same sample are listed, as sequenced in a study of blood T cell repertoires in COVID-19. Clones were sequenced by immunoSEQ multiplex PCR, and TCRdb holds only the in-frame ones, with some missing. This sample has 150,000 to 200,000 clones, with around 82% found just once. Material for sequencing was peripheral blood. The origin of the receptors is a man between 70 and 80 years old with active or convalescent COVID-19.

In its sample, this clone was seen once. The gene calls are TRBV6-6 and TRBJ2-5, with D perhaps TRBD1 (5 bases). The CDR3 runs to 14 residues. Trimming shortened V by 6 bases and J by 5 bases, and 16 bases separated the two germline ends. Germline CDR1 is MNHNY and CDR2 is SVGAGI (reference sequence). CDR3 coding DNA: TGTGCCAGCAGCTCCGTCAGGGTGTTCGAGACCCAGTACTTC. Its translation: CASSSVRVFETQYF.

V gene TRBV12-3 or TRBV12-4 combines with J gene TRBJ2-2; weak D call: TRBD1 (5 bases). This CDR3 contains 13 residues. Deletions cut 8 bases from V and 0 bases from J, with 7 bases between. The CDR3 loop is CASGHPNTGELFF. CDR3 DNA: TGTGCCAGCGGACATCCGAACACCGGGGAGCTGTTTTTT.

This clone was detected a few times. The chain employs TRBV7-2 and TRBJ1-6; 8 positions match TRBD1. The V gene end was trimmed by 8 bases and the J gene end by 5 bases; junction bases not matched to a gene: 8. The CDR3 totals 15 residues. Germline lookup yields CDR1 SGHTA and CDR2 FQGNSA. CDR3 coding DNA: TGTGCCAGCTGCCGGGACAGGCTCCATAATTCACCCCTCCACTTT. Translating gives CASCRDRLHNSPLHF.

The chain links TRBV5-1 to TRBJ1-3, with no clear D. CDR3 size: 16 residues. The germline V and J ends were trimmed by 1 base and 0 bases, with 11 bases remaining between them. Germline CDR1 and CDR2: SGHRS and YFSETQ. In DNA, the CDR3 is TGCGCCAGCAGCTTGTTGGGCGAGAGCTCTGGAAACACCATATATTTT. Its protein is CASSLLGESSGNTIYF.

This clone was observed once. The gene calls are TRBV7-2 and TRBJ1-2, with TRBD1 matching over 7 bases. The germline V gene encodes CDR1 SGHTA and CDR2 FQGNSA. This CDR3 region has 16 residues. V trimming: 4 bases; J trimming: 0 bases; junction bases outside the gene matches: 8. CDR3 sequence (DNA): TGTGCCAGCAGCTCCGACGGGACAGCCTCTAACTATGGCTACACCTTC. Translating it yields CASSSDGTASNYGYTF.

The J gene is TRBJ2-7, the V gene TRBV30; D remains unclear. Deletions cut 0 bases from V and 3 bases from J, with 9 bases between. Germline values: CDR1 GTSNPN, CDR2 SVGIG (reference sequence). The CDR3 loop spans 13 amino acids. The CDR3 DNA follows: TGTGCCTGGAGTGTATCTTCCGGCTACGAGCAGTACTTC. Residues: CAWSVSSGYEQYF.

V gene TRBV30 combines with J gene TRBJ2-1, with 8 nucleotides matching TRBD2. The germline V gene encodes CDR1 GTSNPN and CDR2 SVGIG (reference sequence). V lost 4 bases to trimming and J lost 3 bases; unmatched junction nucleotides: 11. The CDR3 contains 16 residues. The DNA for the CDR3 is TGTGCCTGGATCCAACCGGGAGGGAAGCGCTACAATGAGCAGTTCTTC. Its translation: CAWIQPGGKRYNEQFF.

The J gene is TRBJ2-7, the V gene TRBV3-1 (or the pseudogene TRBV3-2); 8 nucleotides agree with TRBD1. The CDR3 runs 15 residues. From germline, CDR1 is LGHDT and CDR2 YNNKEL (reference sequence). V was clipped by 4 bases and J by 5 bases; unmatched bases: 10. CDR3 sequence reads: CASSPWTGSINEQYF. The CDR3 DNA is TGTGCCAGCAGCCCGTGGACAGGGTCGATCAACGAGCAGTACTTC.

A single count supports this clone. This sequence joins TRBV12-3 or TRBV12-4 and TRBJ1-2; D gene ambiguous. The CDR3 spans 12 residues. The V and J ends lost 3 bases and 6 bases respectively, with 8 bases between them. The CDR3 DNA reads as TGTGCCAGCAGTTTTGTAGTCGATGGCTACACCTTC. Its protein is CASSFVVDGYTF.

This chain connects TRBV12-3 or TRBV12-4 to TRBJ2-5, with a tentative D call TRBD1 (6 bases). The CDR3 is 13 residues long. V lost 3 bases and J lost 5, with 10 bases in between. CDR3: CASSFRGRETQYF. CDR3 DNA: TGTGCCAGCAGTTTCAGGGGCCGGGAGACCCAGTACTTC.

The V gene is TRBV7-3, the J gene TRBJ2-1, with a possible D match to TRBD2 (6 bases). The germline V and J ends were trimmed by 5 bases and 9 bases, with 14 bases remaining between them. Looked up from germline, CDR1 is SGHTA and CDR2 is FQGTGA. The CDR3 length is 13 residues. CDR3 protein: CASSRLTSTEQFF. CDR3 bases: TGTGCCAGCAGCCGTCTAACTAGCACTGAGCAGTTCTTC.